Following are 16 T cell receptor beta chains from one sample sequenced in a study of PD-1 blockade in mismatch repair-deficient tumors. The method was immunoSEQ multiplex PCR; TCRdb's version includes in-frame clones alone and lacks a portion of them. Among about 49,000 clones listed, around 77% were seen once. The material sequenced was PBMCs, taken before pembrolizumab treatment. Source of these receptors: an adult with mismatch repair-deficient cancer.

The V call is TRBV11-1, the J call TRBJ2-3; TRBD1 aligns across 9 bases. This CDR3 is 15 amino acids long. The germline V gene encodes CDR1 SGHAT and CDR2 FQDESV (reference sequence). CDR3 nucleotides: TGTGTCTGTGGGACAGGGAGCGGGGGCACAGATACGCAGTATTTT. It codes for CVCGTGSGGTDTQYF.

This clone was detected a few times. The chain employs TRBV11-2 and TRBJ1-1, with unresolved D. The germline V gene has CDR1 SGHAT and CDR2 FQNNGV. This CDR3 spans 13 amino acids. The V end lost 1 base, the J end lost 4 bases, and 7 bases lay between the germline ends. For the CDR3, the DNA is TGTGCCAGCAGCTTAGGCTGGGGCACTGAAGCTTTCTTT. Protein product: CASSLGWGTEAFF.

The gene calls are TRBV25-1 and TRBJ2-7, with 11 bases matching TRBD2. Trimming took 3 bases from V and 2 from J; bases not matched to a gene: 6. The CDR3 is made up of 16 amino acids. Germline V lookup: CDR1 MGHDK, CDR2 SYGVNS. The CDR3 reads CASSDRRLAGTYEQYF. In DNA form, the CDR3 reads TGTGCCAGCAGTGATCGTCGACTAGCGGGGACCTACGAGCAGTACTTC.

The chain joins TRBV7-2 to TRBJ2-2; D remains ambiguous. Trimming stripped 3 bases from V and 8 bases from J, with 10 bases between. This CDR3 comprises 13 residues. Germline V gene data show CDR1 as SGHTA and CDR2 as FQGNSA. Written as DNA, the CDR3 is TGTGCCAGCAGCTTGCTGGGTCGAGGGGAGCTGTTTTTT. Protein product: CASSLLGRGELFF.

V usage is TRBV27 and J usage is TRBJ1-2; D is unclear. The V end lost 5 bases, the J end lost 8 bases, and 24 bases lay between the germline ends. Per the germline V gene, CDR1 is MNHEY and CDR2 is SMNVEV (reference sequence). CDR3 size: 16 residues. For the CDR3, the DNA is TGTGCCAGCAGTCGCGTATCCTCCGTGACGGCGGAGGGCTACACCTTC. Encoded protein: CASSRVSSVTAEGYTF.

This chain joins TRBV4-2 and TRBJ2-1, with 8 nucleotides matching TRBD2. CDR1 and CDR2 (germline): LGHNA, YNFKEQ. The junction had 7 bases not matched to a gene; V was cut back by 0 bases and J by 0 bases. CDR3 length: 18 amino acids. CDR3 residues: CASSQDMPGGYSYNEQFF. The CDR3 bases are TGTGCCAGCAGCCAAGATATGCCGGGAGGGTACTCCTACAATGAGCAGTTCTTC.

This sequence joins TRBV7-9 and TRBJ2-3, with 7 bases aligning to TRBD1. This CDR3 is built from 16 residues. V shed 7 bases, J shed 5 bases, and the junction held 15 bases outside the gene matches. Germline CDR1 SEHNR, CDR2 FQNEAQ (reference sequence). Here the CDR3 DNA reads TGTGCCAGCAACACCAGGGACAGACACCAGAGAGATACGCAGTATTTT. Translated: CASNTRDRHQRDTQYF.

The rearrangement joins TRBV7-9 to TRBJ1-1; D ambiguous. CDR3 length equals 12 residues. Germline V lookup: CDR1 SEHNR, CDR2 FQNEAQ (reference sequence). V was shortened by 2 bases and J by 0 bases, with 1 base between the two germline ends. CDR3 in DNA: TGTGCCAGCAGCTTATTGAACACTGAAGCTTTCTTT. It yields the protein CASSLLNTEAFF.

The chain has TRBV28 and TRBJ1-2; 7 bases fit TRBD1. Germline V gene sequence: CDR1 MDHEN, CDR2 SYDVKM. The CDR3 is 14 amino acids. The V segment lost 3 bases and the J segment 7 bases; nucleotides outside the gene matches: 8. The CDR3 spells CASSFEGAQGGYTF. The CDR3 DNA follows: TGTGCCAGCAGTTTCGAGGGGGCCCAGGGTGGCTACACCTTC.

The V and J genes are TRBV10-3 and TRBJ2-5; maybe TRBD1 (6 bases). Trimming took 4 bases from V and 2 from J, leaving 8 bases between them. In germline, CDR1 is ENHRY, CDR2 SYGVKD. The CDR3 loop spans 13 amino acids. Written as DNA, the CDR3 is TGTGCCATCAGTGGTGGACAGCAAGAGACCCAGTACTTC. Its translation is CAISGGQQETQYF.

This clone occurred many times. The chain has TRBV5-1 and TRBJ1-1; 9 bases agree with TRBD1. The CDR3 has 14 residues. Germline CDR1 SGHRS, CDR2 YFSETQ. With 4 bases clipped from V and 4 bases from J, the junction kept 5 bases outside the gene matches. In DNA form, the CDR3 reads TGCGCCAGCAGCCTCCGACAGGGGGGCACTGAAGCTTTCTTT. As protein: CASSLRQGGTEAFF.

This sequence joins TRBV30 and TRBJ1-2; tentative D call: TRBD1 (5 bases). The CDR3 extends over 12 amino acids. V gave up 2 bases and J gave up 7 bases, with 11 bases separating them. Per germline, CDR1 GTSNPN and CDR2 SVGIG (reference sequence). The CDR3 sequence: CAWSPGIGGYTF. In nucleotides, the CDR3 is TGTGCCTGGAGTCCAGGGATCGGTGGCTACACCTTC.

The rearrangement links TRBV5-4 to TRBJ1-1; D gene unclear. Germline CDR1 is SGHNT and CDR2 is YYREEE (reference sequence). This CDR3 is 14 amino acids long. V was clipped by 4 bases and J by 5 bases, with 15 bases between them. The CDR3 here is CASSLPGGGTEAFF. CDR3 sequence (DNA): TGTGCCAGCAGCCTTCCCGGAGGAGGTACTGAAGCTTTCTTT.

As DNA, the CDR3 is TGCGCCAGCAGCGGGTACACAGGAGCCCCTGGAAACACCATATATTTT. It is translated as CASSGYTGAPGNTIYF. The genes are TRBV5-1 and TRBJ1-3; D possibly corresponds to TRBD1 (5 bases). The CDR3 totals 16 residues. V gave up 4 bases and J gave up 2 bases, with 16 bases separating them. Germline V gene sequence: CDR1 SGHRS, CDR2 YFSETQ. The full variable domain, rest sourced from reference TRBV5-1 and TRBJ1-3, is KAGVTQTPRYLIKTRGQQVTLSCSPISGHRSVSWYQQTPGQGLQFLFEYFSETQRNKGNFPGRFSGRQFSNSRSEMNVSTLELGDSALYLCASSGYTGAPGNTIYFGEGSWLTVV.

The gene calls are TRBV5-8 and TRBJ2-2, with 8 bases fitting TRBD1. From germline, CDR1 is SGHTS and CDR2 YDEGEE. The length of the CDR3 is 15 residues. J lost 1 base, V lost 7 bases, and 6 bases had no gene match. CDR3 sequence (DNA): TGTGCCAGCGGATACAGGGGGAGGAACACCGGGGAGCTGTTTTTT. Translated: CASGYRGRNTGELFF.

Only one count was recorded for this clone. The chain is built from TRBV7-2 and TRBJ1-1; the D is unclear. Germline CDR1 reads SGHTA; CDR2 reads FQGNSA. The CDR3 length is 14 residues. Deletions cut 3 bases from V and 10 bases from J, with 18 bases between. This chain's CDR3 is CASSLPSPTLAAFF. The DNA of the CDR3 is TGTGCCAGCAGCTTGCCCTCACCAACCTTGGCAGCTTTCTTT.